The 32 T cell receptor beta chains listed next were all sequenced from one sample in a study of beta chain features in type 1 diabetes. Study results and caveats: Across all four CD4+ subsets, people with type 1 diabetes showed modestly shorter TCRB CDR3s.

Their cognate antigens are unknown. The sequenced template was cDNA made from the entire isolated RNA. Libraries were prepared by immunoSEQ multiplex PCR; TCRdb keeps only in-frame clonotypes and omits some of them. The sample has hundreds of thousands of clones, 14% to 15% seen once. The sequenced sample consisted of naive CD4+ T cells from blood. These receptors were taken from a man younger than 35 with type 1 diabetes.

This rearrangement joins TRBV15 to TRBJ1-1; no firm D call. Germline V gene lookup returns CDR1 LNHNV and CDR2 YYDKDF (reference sequence). CDR3 length: 15 residues. Trimming took off 4 bases at V and 1 base at J, with 13 bases between the two ends. CDR3 amino acids: CATSKRFGENTEAFF. CDR3 coding DNA: TGTGCCACCAGCAAAAGATTCGGGGAGAACACTGAAGCTTTCTTT.

The V gene is TRBV7-2, the J gene TRBJ2-7; TRBD1 matches 9 bases. V lost 1 base and J lost 3; bases outside the gene matches: 4. The CDR3 covers 15 residues. Germline V lookup: CDR1 SGHTA, CDR2 FQGNSA. Here the CDR3 DNA reads TGTGCCAGCAGCTTAGGGACAGGGGATAGCTACGAGCAGTACTTC. It codes for CASSLGTGDSYEQYF.

This clone has only a few counts. The V and J genes are TRBV27 and TRBJ2-7; possibly TRBD2 for D (5 bases). The V gene lost 0 bases and the J gene lost 3 bases, with 18 bases spanning the gap. The CDR3 length is 17 residues. Germline V gene sequence: CDR1 MNHEY, CDR2 SMNVEV (reference sequence). The CDR3 loop reads CASSLSHRPGRDYEQYF. Written as DNA, the CDR3 is TGTGCCAGCAGTTTATCGCACCGACCGGGGAGAGACTACGAGCAGTACTTC.

The chain joins TRBV14 to TRBJ2-1; TRBD2 matches at 7 bases. CDR3 length equals 13 residues. The V and J ends lost 2 bases and 9 bases, in that order; junction bases with no gene match: 4. CDR1 is SGHDN, CDR2 FVKESK, per germline. This CDR3 reads CASSQYLAGEQFF. The CDR3 DNA reads as TGTGCCAGCAGCCAATACTTAGCGGGTGAGCAGTTCTTC.

The chain is built from TRBV10-3 and TRBJ2-1; 13 positions match TRBD2. With V trimmed by 8 bases and J by 4 bases, 5 bases remained unmatched. The germline CDR1 and CDR2 sequences are ENHRY and SYGVKD. CDR3 size: 15 residues. CDR3 DNA sequence: TGTGCCATCTCCCGGACTAGCGGGGGATACAATGAGCAGTTCTTC. Residues: CAISRTSGGYNEQFF.

The chain links TRBV7-9 to TRBJ2-7, with D possibly matching TRBD2 (6 bases). The V and J ends lost 5 bases and 3 bases respectively, with 8 bases between them. The CDR3 has 12 amino acids. Germline V CDR1 and CDR2: SEHNR, FQNEAQ (reference sequence). The DNA for the CDR3 is TGTGCCAGCAGCCCGGGAGACTACGAGCAGTACTTC. Its protein product is CASSPGDYEQYF.

This clone has only a few counts. The chain couples TRBV5-1 to TRBJ2-1; possibly TRBD1 for D (5 bases). This CDR3 contains 14 residues. Germline assignment: CDR1 SGHRS and CDR2 YFSETQ. The germline V and J ends were trimmed by 3 bases and 6 bases, with 13 bases remaining between them. CDR3 nucleotides: TGCGCCAGCAGCTACGGCGACAGTCCCAATGAGCAGTTCTTC. This encodes CASSYGDSPNEQFF.

This clone was detected only a few times. The chain links TRBV7-2 to TRBJ2-3; 13 nucleotides agree with TRBD2. Germline V CDR1 and CDR2: SGHTA, FQGNSA. This CDR3 is built from 18 residues. The V segment lost 6 bases and the J segment 4 bases; nucleotides outside the gene matches: 13. The chain's CDR3 is CASSSGTSGTRVADTQYF. Here the CDR3 DNA reads TGTGCCAGCAGTTCCGGGACTAGCGGGACCCGTGTCGCAGATACGCAGTATTTT.

This clone has more than one count but fewer than ten. The V call is TRBV27, the J call TRBJ2-7; 11 bases line up with TRBD1. This CDR3 region has 15 residues. Germline V gives CDR1 MNHEY, CDR2 SMNVEV (reference sequence). With 6 bases clipped from V and 5 bases from J, the junction kept 9 bases outside the gene matches. Here the CDR3 reads CASSPRTGGTHEQYF. DNA for the CDR3: TGTGCCAGCAGCCCCCGGACAGGGGGCACCCACGAGCAGTACTTC.

This clone was observed a few times. V usage is TRBV18 and J usage is TRBJ2-3, with 10 bases identical to TRBD1. The CDR3 runs 16 residues. The J segment lost 3 bases and the V segment lost 3 bases, leaving 6 bases of the junction unmatched. The germline gives CDR1 KGHSH, CDR2 LQKENI. CDR3 sequence (DNA): TGTGCCAGCTCACCTCGGGACAGGGGACGGACAGATACGCAGTATTTT. Translated: CASSPRDRGRTDTQYF.

The rearrangement links TRBV7-2 to TRBJ2-7, with 7 bases identical to TRBD1. The CDR3 totals 15 residues. The ends lost 5 bases at V and 0 bases at J; junction bases unmatched: 7. Germline V gene data show CDR1 as SGHTA and CDR2 as FQGNSA. DNA of the CDR3: TGTGCCAGCAGCCGAGGGACAGTGAGCTCCTACGAGCAGTACTTC. Amino acid sequence: CASSRGTVSSYEQYF.

There are a few counts of this clone. This chain connects TRBV10-3 to TRBJ2-7; 9 bases align to TRBD2. The CDR3 is made up of 14 amino acids. Germline assignment: CDR1 ENHRY and CDR2 SYGVKD. Trimming cost V 3 bases and J 3 bases; bases outside gene matches: 3. The CDR3 reads CAISDPSGNYEQYF. The CDR3 DNA follows: TGTGCCATCAGTGATCCTAGCGGGAACTACGAGCAGTACTTC.

In its sample, this clone was seen a few times. The genes are TRBV6-6 and TRBJ2-7, with a possible D match to TRBD2 (5 bases). CDR1 MNHNY and CDR2 SVGAGI come from the germline V gene (reference sequence). The germline V and J ends were trimmed by 5 bases and 5 bases, with 16 bases remaining between them. This CDR3 region has 14 residues. CDR3 DNA sequence: TGTGCCAGCAGTCCGGGATACCCTGGCCACGAGCAGTACTTC. Its translation: CASSPGYPGHEQYF.

This clone came up a few times. One junction end does not reproduce the germline sequence, and a read error may be involved. The chain has TRBV30 and TRBJ2-5; the D gene is possibly TRBD2 (6 bases). The length of the CDR3 is 12 residues. Germline V lookup: CDR1 GTSNPN, CDR2 SVGIG (reference sequence). The CDR3 coding sequence is TGTGCTTGGAGGGCTAGTGGGGAGACCCAGTACTTC. This gives the protein CAWRASGETQYF.

In this sample, this clone turned up a few times. V gene TRBV15 combines with J gene TRBJ2-1; TRBD2 matches at 9 bases. V lost 4 bases, J lost 7 bases, and 5 bases stayed unmatched. The germline gives CDR1 LNHNV, CDR2 YYDKDF (reference sequence). CDR3 length: 14 amino acids. The DNA for the CDR3 is TGTGCCACCAGCACTCGACTAGCGGCTAATGAGCAGTTCTTC. Residues: CATSTRLAANEQFF. The variable domain in full, completed from reference TRBV15 and TRBJ2-1, reads DAMVIQNPRYQVTQFGKPVTLSCSQTLNHNVMYWYQQKSSQAPKLLFHYYDKDFNNEADTPDNFQSRRPNTSFCFLDIRSPGLGDTAMYLCATSTRLAANEQFFGPGTRLTVL.

A few counts support this clone. The J gene is TRBJ2-7, the V gene TRBV5-1; the match to TRBD2 covers 9 bases. The length of the CDR3 is 16 residues. Per germline, CDR1 SGHRS and CDR2 YFSETQ. The trim removed 4 bases at V and 3 bases at J, leaving 11 bases unmatched. The CDR3 here is CASSGAERGAVYEQYF. As DNA, the CDR3 is TGCGCCAGCAGCGGTGCCGAGCGGGGGGCCGTCTACGAGCAGTACTTC.

This clone was counted between two and nine times. The sample has other DNA sequences that encode this CDR3 too. This chain connects TRBV18 to TRBJ2-5; D unclear. V shed 3 bases and J shed 5 bases, with 7 bases lying between them. Per the germline V gene, CDR1 is KGHSH and CDR2 is LQKENI. The CDR3 is 12 amino acids. In nucleotides, the CDR3 is TGTGCCAGCTCACCGCGCGAGGAGACCCAGTACTTC. Amino acids: CASSPREETQYF.

The chain couples TRBV28 to TRBJ2-5; D may be TRBD2 (7 bases). The CDR3 totals 16 residues. The ends were cut back, 5 bases at V and 0 bases at J, with 16 bases in the middle. CDR1 MDHEN and CDR2 SYDVKM come from the germline V gene. The DNA of the CDR3 is TGTGCCAGCAGTCCTGTGGGAGGGGGGTACCAAGAGACCCAGTACTTC. It encodes CASSPVGGGYQETQYF.

The chain employs TRBV29-1 and TRBJ2-1, with 9 bases that match TRBD1. Germline V CDR1 and CDR2: SQVTM, ANQGSEA. The trim removed 6 bases at V and 6 bases at J, leaving 6 bases unmatched. CDR3 length: 13 residues. CDR3 coding DNA: TGCAGCGTCGGGACAGGGCTGGGCAATGAGCAGTTCTTC. Amino acids: CSVGTGLGNEQFF.

This clone was found a few times. V usage is TRBV5-1 and J usage is TRBJ2-1; 7 bases map to TRBD2. CDR3 size: 17 residues. The germline V gene encodes CDR1 SGHRS and CDR2 YFSETQ. With V trimmed by 0 bases and J by 1 base, 7 bases remained unmatched. CDR3 nucleotides: TGCGCCAGCAGCTTGGGGGCTAGCGGTTATTCCTACAATGAGCAGTTCTTC. It is translated as CASSLGASGYSYNEQFF. Supplemented by reference TRBV5-1 and TRBJ2-1, the full variable domain reads KAGVTQTPRYLIKTRGQQVTLSCSPISGHRSVSWYQQTPGQGLQFLFEYFSETQRNKGNFPGRFSGRQFSNSRSEMNVSTLELGDSALYLCASSLGASGYSYNEQFFGPGTRLTVL.

This clone has a handful of counts. The rearrangement links TRBV7-9 to TRBJ2-1; 7 bases are shared with TRBD1. The CDR3 has 15 residues. The V gene end was trimmed by 4 bases and the J gene end by 5 bases; junction bases not matched to a gene: 8. The germline V gene has CDR1 SEHNR and CDR2 FQNEAQ (reference sequence). This CDR3 is CASSSFDRADNEQFF. The DNA of the CDR3 is TGTGCCAGCAGCTCCTTTGACAGGGCCGACAATGAGCAGTTCTTC.

This clone has more than one count but fewer than ten. Written as DNA, the CDR3 is TGCGCCAGCAGCTTCGACAGCCAAGAGACCCAGTACTTC. Translation: CASSFDSQETQYF. The chain couples TRBV5-1 to TRBJ2-5; D is perhaps TRBD1 (5 bases). The CDR3 has 13 amino acids. Germline V gives CDR1 SGHRS, CDR2 YFSETQ. The germline V and J ends were trimmed by 2 bases and 1 base, with 6 bases remaining between them.

The genes are TRBV29-1 and TRBJ2-7; no definite D call. The V gene's germline CDR1 is SQVTM and CDR2 ANQGSEA. The V end lost 0 bases, the J end lost 6 bases, and 9 bases lay between the germline ends. This CDR3 contains 12 residues. The CDR3 DNA follows: TGCAGCGTTGAAGATGGGTACAGCGAGCAGTACTTC. It specifies CSVEDGYSEQYF.

This chain uses TRBV6-5 with TRBJ1-1; D might be TRBD1 (5 bases). Trimming removed 3 bases from V and 4 bases from J, with 12 bases in between. The CDR3 has 14 residues. Germline values: CDR1 MNHEY, CDR2 SVGAGI. The CDR3 region is CASSYRGMTTEAFF. CDR3 nucleotide sequence: TGTGCCAGCAGTTATCGGGGGATGACCACTGAAGCTTTCTTT.

The chain employs TRBV4-3 and TRBJ1-1; tentatively, D is TRBD1 (6 bases). Trimming removed 4 bases from V and 10 bases from J, with 16 bases in between. The CDR3 consists of 13 residues. Germline values: CDR1 LGHNA, CDR2 YSLEER. The CDR3 is CASSRGAGATAFF. The CDR3 DNA follows: TGCGCCAGCAGCCGCGGGGCGGGGGCTACAGCTTTCTTT.

This clone was observed a handful of times. The chain couples TRBV30 to TRBJ1-1; no clear D gene. The V gene's germline CDR1 is GTSNPN and CDR2 SVGIG (reference sequence). Trimming shortened V by 2 bases and J by 3 bases, and 7 bases separated the two germline ends. The CDR3 has 12 residues. CDR3 region: CAWSPVDTEAFF. The CDR3 region has the DNA TGTGCCTGGAGTCCGGTCGACACTGAAGCTTTCTTT. The full variable domain, rest sourced from reference TRBV30 and TRBJ1-1, is SQTIHQWPATLVQPVGSPLSLECTVEGTSNPNLYWYRQAAGRGLQLLFYSVGIGQISSEVPQNLSASRPQDRQFILSSKKLLLSDSGFYLCAWSPVDTEAFFGQGTRLTVV.

This clone was seen a few times. The rearrangement uses TRBV7-9 and TRBJ1-2; 7 nucleotides match TRBD1. This CDR3 spans 17 amino acids. The trim removed 4 bases at V and 4 bases at J, leaving 15 bases unmatched. Looked up from germline, CDR1 is SEHNR and CDR2 is FQNEAQ (reference sequence). The CDR3 nucleotides are TGTGCCAGCAGCTCAAACCGCCTAGGGGGCGATGGCTATGGCTACACCTTC. Its translation: CASSSNRLGGDGYGYTF.

The rearrangement joins TRBV5-4 to TRBJ2-1; D possibly corresponds to TRBD2 (5 bases). Trimming left V 5 bases short and J 8 bases short, with 20 bases between. The CDR3 consists of 15 residues. CDR1 SGHNT and CDR2 YYREEE come from the germline V gene (reference sequence). The CDR3 is CASSYSTGNYDEQFF. As DNA, the CDR3 is TGTGCCAGCAGTTATTCAACGGGGAATTACGATGAGCAGTTCTTC.

This clone has only a few counts. The chain joins TRBV28 to TRBJ2-2, with 10 bases matching TRBD2. CDR3 length equals 14 residues. The J segment lost 3 bases and the V segment lost 6 bases, leaving 1 base of the junction unmatched. Germline values: CDR1 MDHEN, CDR2 SYDVKM. CDR3 sequence reads: CASRLAGHTGELFF. The CDR3 DNA reads TGTGCCAGCAGACTAGCGGGGCACACCGGGGAGCTGTTTTTT.

This clone was observed a handful of times. V is TRBV7-2 and J is TRBJ2-7, with no clear D. V dropped 1 base and J dropped 1 base, with 8 bases sitting between them. The CDR3 is 14 residues long. In germline, CDR1 is SGHTA, CDR2 FQGNSA. The CDR3 region has the DNA TGTGCCAGCAGCTTAGTAACTGGTTCCTACGAGCAGTACTTC. Amino acids: CASSLVTGSYEQYF. Full variable domain (missing parts from reference TRBV7-2 and TRBJ2-7): GAGVSQSPSNKVTEKGKDVELRCDPISGHTALYWYRQSLGQGLEFLIYFQGNSAPDKSGLPSDRFSAERTGGSVSTLTIQRTQQEDSAVYLCASSLVTGSYEQYFGPGTRLTVT.

The V gene is TRBV18, the J gene TRBJ1-5; no definite D call. This CDR3 has 13 residues. Per germline, CDR1 KGHSH and CDR2 LQKENI. V was clipped by 7 bases and J by 3 bases, with 10 bases between them. The CDR3 protein is CASLQAINQPQHF. The CDR3 DNA reads TGTGCCAGCTTGCAGGCGATCAATCAGCCCCAGCATTTT.

This chain connects TRBV7-2 to TRBJ2-5; 9 bases map to TRBD1. The V segment lost 5 bases and the J segment 5 bases; nucleotides outside the gene matches: 12. The CDR3 extends over 16 amino acids. The germline gives CDR1 SGHTA, CDR2 FQGNSA. The CDR3 loop is CASSLTGGARVETQYF. CDR3 DNA: TGTGCCAGCAGCCTAACAGGGGGCGCGAGAGTGGAGACCCAGTACTTC.